Below, one T cell receptor (beta chain) is given with its context. Authors' data handling: Nucleated cell number was recorded as an estimate derived from reference gene primer amplification. Assay: immunoSEQ multiplex PCR; the TCRdb copy retains only in-frame clones and omits some. That table furnishes V, J and clone size, whereas the DNA furnished D and trimming. The sample consists of about 43,000 clones, approximately 90% of them appearing once. The data were taken from a study of blood T cell repertoires in COVID-19. Study details: Whether acute or convalescent, the COVID-19 samples came from the United States, Italy and Spain. T cells, B-cell-depleted T cells, or PBMCs provided the cDNA or gDNA that served as material.

The V and J ends lost 2 bases and 5 bases, in that order; junction bases with no gene match: 8. Germline V gene lookup returns CDR1 LGHNT and CDR2 FRNRAP. This CDR3 comprises 15 residues. The sequence was collected from a woman over 75 with active COVID-19. The chain joins TRBV12-5 to TRBJ1-2; 7 nucleotides match TRBD1. Specimen: peripheral blood. The CDR3 is CASGLNGRGTYGYTF. CDR3 DNA: TGTGCTAGTGGTTTGAATGGCAGGGGGACATATGGCTACACCTTC.